What follows are 32 T cell receptor beta chains derived from one specimen sequenced in a study of CD8+CD57+ T cells in acquired aplastic anemia. The template for TCR beta VDJ and CDR3 sequence profiling was genomic DNA. One entry per CDR3 protein, called by TCRdb with MiXCR from the reads. The table has about 210,000 distinct CDR3 sequences, roughly 35% seen once. Sequencing was performed on sorted CD4+, CD8+, or CD8+CD57+ T cells (not recorded which) from PBMCs. All receptors derive from a human donor in good health, serving as a control.

This clonotype was recorded a few times. This chain uses TRBV5-1 with TRBJ2-2; TRBD2 might be the D (7 bases). CDR3 size: 17 residues. CDR1 SGHRS and CDR2 YFSETQ come from the germline V gene. Trimming took 3 bases from V and 0 from J, leaving 15 bases between them. The chain's CDR3 is CASSWYGGLTNTGELFF. Written as DNA, the CDR3 is TGCGCCAGCAGCTGGTACGGGGGGCTAACGAACACCGGGGAGCTGTTTTTT. The whole variable domain, remainder taken from reference TRBV5-1 and TRBJ2-2, is KAGVTQTPRYLIKTRGQQVTLSCSPISGHRSVSWYQQTPGQGLQFLFEYFSETQRNKGNFPGRFSGRQFSNSRSEMNVSTLELGDSALYLCASSWYGGLTNTGELFFGEGSRLTVL.

This clonotype was seen a handful of times. The chain uses TRBV15 and TRBJ1-2; no reliable D call. Germline values: CDR1 LNHNV, CDR2 YYDKDF (reference sequence). The CDR3 sequence is 12 residues long. With 7 bases removed from V and 2 bases from J, the gap between germline ends came to 8 bases. The CDR3 coding sequence is TGTGCCACCACCAACCTCAACTATGGCTACACCTTC. Encoded protein: CATTNLNYGYTF.

This chain uses TRBV12-3 or TRBV12-4 with TRBJ2-3; D is unresolved. The V gene lost 3 bases and the J gene lost 4 bases, with 8 bases spanning the gap. The CDR3 is made up of 13 amino acids. The CDR3 here is CASSFVMADTQYF. CDR3 nucleotide sequence: TGTGCCAGCAGTTTCGTTATGGCAGATACGCAGTATTTT.

This clonotype was seen more than once but under ten times. This chain connects TRBV30 to TRBJ1-2; D is unclear. The germline gives CDR1 GTSNPN, CDR2 SVGIG (reference sequence). The CDR3 totals 13 residues. V was cut by 3 bases and J by 5 bases, with 13 bases left in between. DNA of the CDR3: TGTGCCTGGAGGCAGGCATTGCTTTATGGCTACACCTTC. Protein: CAWRQALLYGYTF.

This clonotype has a single count. The V call is TRBV2, the J call TRBJ2-7, with D perhaps TRBD2 (7 bases). The CDR3 contains 15 residues. The germline CDR1 and CDR2 sequences are SNHLY and FYNNEI. The V gene lost 1 base and the J gene lost 2 bases, with 12 bases spanning the gap. In DNA form, the CDR3 reads TGTGCCAGCAGTGAAGATGGGGGGGGCCCCTACGAGCAGTACTTC. It is translated as CASSEDGGGPYEQYF.

The rearrangement joins TRBV18 to TRBJ1-1; 8 nucleotides align to TRBD1. This CDR3 spans 14 amino acids. Trimming removed 6 bases from V and 0 bases from J; junction bases left unmatched: 3. CDR1 and CDR2 from the germline V gene are KGHSH and LQKENI. CDR3 amino acids: CASSGQALNTEAFF. For the CDR3, the DNA is TGTGCCAGCTCGGGACAGGCCTTGAACACTGAAGCTTTCTTT.

Here the CDR3 reads CASSESPGAGVDEQYF. CDR3 in DNA: TGTGCCAGCAGTGAGAGCCCCGGGGCGGGGGTAGACGAGCAGTACTTC. The J gene is TRBJ2-7, the V gene TRBV25-1; 7 bases are shared with TRBD2. The J segment lost 5 bases and the V segment lost 3 bases, leaving 13 bases of the junction unmatched. Germline-derived CDR1 and CDR2 are MGHDK and SYGVNS. The length of the CDR3 is 16 residues.

A note on this clonotype: A much larger clonotype is one base distant, so this may be a read error. The genes are TRBV2 and TRBJ1-2; weak D call: TRBD1 (5 bases). There are 15 residues in the CDR3. CDR1 SNHLY and CDR2 FYNNEI come from the germline V gene. V lost 5 bases to trimming and J lost 4 bases, with 17 bases between them. CDR3 DNA: TGTGCCAGCAGTTCAGCCACCCAGGGTATCTATGGCTACACCTTC. This translates into CASSSATQGIYGYTF.

This clonotype was seen many times. This chain links TRBV7-9 with TRBJ2-5; D is uncertain. V was shortened by 2 bases and J by 1 base, with 8 bases between the two germline ends. The germline gives CDR1 SEHNR, CDR2 FQNEAQ (reference sequence). The CDR3 extends over 14 amino acids. The CDR3 spells CASSLLTTQETQYF. The CDR3 bases are TGTGCCAGCAGCTTATTAACGACCCAAGAGACCCAGTACTTC.

V is TRBV2 and J is TRBJ2-2; 8 nucleotides match TRBD1. After removal of 6 bases from V and 0 bases from J, the junction contained 3 bases not matched to a gene. The CDR3 contains 15 residues. Per the germline V gene, CDR1 is SNHLY and CDR2 is FYNNEI. The CDR3, as DNA: TGTGCCAGCAGATGGGGACAGGCGAACACCGGGGAGCTGTTTTTT. Translated, it gives CASRWGQANTGELFF.

This clonotype was picked up a small number of times. This chain uses TRBV30 with TRBJ1-2, with TRBD1 identical over 12 bases. Germline trimming cut 4 bases from V and 1 base from J; bases unmatched to any gene: 10. The V gene's germline CDR1 is GTSNPN and CDR2 SVGIG (reference sequence). The CDR3 is 17 amino acids. CDR3 protein: CAWTAGTGGFFNYGYTF. In DNA form, the CDR3 reads TGTGCCTGGACCGCCGGGACAGGGGGCTTTTTTAACTATGGCTACACCTTC.

This clonotype has a count of ten or more. The rearrangement uses TRBV9 and TRBJ1-6, with 11 bases aligning to TRBD1. Trimming cost V 0 bases and J 6 bases; bases outside gene matches: 8. The CDR3 has 18 amino acids. Germline V gene data show CDR1 as SGDLS and CDR2 as YYNGEE. The CDR3 protein is CASSVGLRDRGVNSPLHF. For the CDR3, the DNA is TGTGCCAGCAGCGTAGGACTCCGGGACAGGGGGGTTAATTCACCCCTCCACTTT.

On this clonotype: This may come from a read error, since a much larger clone is one base off. V is TRBV12-3 or TRBV12-4 and J is TRBJ1-2, with a possible D match to TRBD1 (5 bases). The CDR3 extends over 14 amino acids. V lost 4 bases, J lost 7 bases, and 16 bases lay in between. CDR3 residues: CASSYPGRVAGYTF. The DNA for the CDR3 is TGTGCCAGCAGTTATCCCGGCAGGGTGGCTGGCTACACCTTC.

The chain recombines TRBV7-8 with TRBJ2-5; 11 positions match TRBD2. CDR1 is SGHVS, CDR2 FQNEAQ, per germline. CDR3 size: 15 residues. V lost 5 bases, J lost 5 bases, and 7 bases stayed unmatched. CDR3 sequence reads: CASSSTSGGGETQYF. CDR3 DNA: TGTGCCAGCAGCAGCACTAGCGGGGGCGGTGAGACCCAGTACTTC.

This rearrangement joins TRBV19 to TRBJ1-2; D perhaps matches TRBD1 (6 bases). The CDR3 is made up of 13 amino acids. Trimming stripped 7 bases from V and 2 bases from J, with 11 bases between. Germline V gene data show CDR1 as LNHDA and CDR2 as SQIVND (reference sequence). The CDR3 DNA follows: TGTGCCAGTACTCACAGGGAAAACTATGGCTACACCTTC. Translated, it gives CASTHRENYGYTF. Drawing the rest from reference TRBV19 and TRBJ1-2, the complete variable domain is DGGITQSPKYLFRKEGQNVTLSCEQNLNHDAMYWYRQDPGQGLRLIYYSQIVNDFQKGDIAEGYSVSREKKESFPLTVTSAQKNPTAFYLCASTHRENYGYTFGSGTRLTVV.

This clonotype occurred many times. The V gene is TRBV12-3 or TRBV12-4, the J gene TRBJ1-1, with a weak D call TRBD1 (6 bases). The CDR3 spans 14 residues. The V and J ends lost 6 bases and 3 bases respectively, with 14 bases between them. The CDR3 sequence is CASRKTGGDTEAFF. The CDR3 DNA follows: TGTGCCAGCAGAAAAACTGGGGGCGACACTGAAGCTTTCTTT.

As regards this clonotype: One end of the junction fails to match germline, which may point to a read error. The genes are TRBV7-2 and TRBJ2-2, with D possibly TRBD2 on 7 matching bases. Germline values: CDR1 SGHTA, CDR2 FQGNSA. CDR3 length: 14 amino acids. CDR3 sequence (DNA): TGTGCCAGCAATCTTCGGGGGGCCACCAGGGAGCTGTTTTTT. It translates to CASNLRGATRELFF.

The chain uses TRBV19 and TRBJ2-7; 10 nucleotides line up with TRBD1. CDR1 and CDR2 from the germline V gene are LNHDA and SQIVND (reference sequence). The trim removed 5 bases at V and 1 base at J, leaving 5 bases unmatched. This CDR3 has 15 residues. CDR3 in amino acids: CASSPGTGASYEQYF. The CDR3 region has the DNA TGTGCCAGTAGTCCAGGGACAGGGGCGTCCTACGAGCAGTACTTC.

The chain combines TRBV4-1 with TRBJ1-2; D is perhaps TRBD1 (5 bases). The germline V gene encodes CDR1 MGHRA and CDR2 YSYEKL. The CDR3 spans 11 residues. Trimming took off 3 bases at V and 13 bases at J, with 12 bases between the two ends. For the CDR3, the DNA is TGCGCCAGCAGCCAGGGACGTTCGAGCACCTTC. Amino acids: CASSQGRSSTF.

In its sample, this clonotype was seen many times. V and J are TRBV19 and TRBJ1-2, with 11 bases fitting TRBD1. V trimming: 1 base; J trimming: 7 bases; junction bases outside the gene matches: 2. The germline V gene encodes CDR1 LNHDA and CDR2 SQIVND (reference sequence). CDR3 length equals 14 residues. This chain's CDR3 is CASSIGGQGVGYTF. Here the CDR3 DNA reads TGTGCCAGTAGTATAGGGGGACAGGGGGTTGGCTACACCTTC.

This clonotype appeared many times. The V gene is TRBV20-1, the J gene TRBJ1-2; tentatively, D is TRBD1 (5 bases). Trimming left V 1 base short and J 6 bases short, with 18 bases between. The CDR3 has 15 residues. Germline V gives CDR1 DFQATT, CDR2 SNEGSKA (reference sequence). CDR3 bases: TGCAGTGCTAGAGGGCCCCGGGACGGGAGGGATGGCTACACCTTC. This codes for CSARGPRDGRDGYTF.

This clonotype was seen at least ten times. This chain connects TRBV6-1 to TRBJ1-3; D unclear. Germline CDR1 and CDR2: MNHNS and SASEGT. V lost 6 bases, J lost 0 bases, and 6 bases lay in between. The CDR3 runs 13 residues. CDR3: CASSDYSGNTIYF. CDR3 DNA sequence: TGTGCCAGCAGCGACTACTCTGGAAACACCATATATTTT.

This clonotype was detected only a few times. The genes are TRBV7-3 and TRBJ2-3; D possibly matches TRBD1 or TRBD2 (8 bases each). V dropped 1 base and J dropped 5 bases, with 28 bases sitting between them. The CDR3 has 20 amino acids. CDR1 is SGHTA, CDR2 FQGTGA, per germline. The CDR3 nucleotides read TGTGCCAGCAGCTTAAGGGCTAGCGGGTCAAAACCACAGGGGGTAGATACGCAGTATTTT. It translates to CASSLRASGSKPQGVDTQYF.

This clonotype was recorded at least ten times. V gene TRBV19 combines with J gene TRBJ1-2; 7 bases match TRBD1. This CDR3 comprises 14 residues. After removal of 7 bases from V and 3 bases from J, the junction contained 8 bases not matched to a gene. Germline V gene lookup returns CDR1 LNHDA and CDR2 SQIVND (reference sequence). CDR3 amino acids: CASKRQGGYYGYTF. The CDR3 DNA is TGTGCCAGTAAGAGACAGGGTGGATACTATGGCTACACCTTC. The complete variable domain, with remaining parts taken from reference TRBV19 and TRBJ1-2, reads DGGITQSPKYLFRKEGQNVTLSCEQNLNHDAMYWYRQDPGQGLRLIYYSQIVNDFQKGDIAEGYSVSREKKESFPLTVTSAQKNPTAFYLCASKRQGGYYGYTFGSGTRLTVV.

This clonotype was seen many times. The J gene is TRBJ2-3, the V gene TRBV5-1, with D possibly being TRBD1 (6 bases). The germline V gene encodes CDR1 SGHRS and CDR2 YFSETQ. The CDR3 has 14 residues. V was shortened by 6 bases and J by 2 bases, with 13 bases between the two germline ends. The CDR3 sequence: CASKGTPVTDTQYF. The CDR3 DNA reads TGCGCCAGCAAGGGGACACCAGTCACAGATACGCAGTATTTT.

This clonotype was picked up a small number of times. The rearrangement joins TRBV19 to TRBJ2-1; D uncertain. This CDR3 comprises 13 residues. V lost 7 bases, J lost 9 bases, and 16 bases lay in between. CDR1 LNHDA and CDR2 SQIVND come from the germline V gene (reference sequence). The CDR3 spells CASTMTGLGEQFF. The CDR3 DNA sequence: TGTGCCAGTACCATGACGGGTCTTGGTGAGCAGTTCTTC.

This clonotype occurred many times. One end of the junction does not line up with germline, which may come from a read error. V gene TRBV7-9 combines with J gene TRBJ1-2, with 7 bases aligning to TRBD1. This CDR3 region has 14 residues. The V gene's germline CDR1 is SEHNR and CDR2 FQNEAQ (reference sequence). CDR3 amino acids: CASSLISGTELLAF. In DNA, the CDR3 is TGTGCCAGCAGCCTAATTTCCGGGACAGAACTTCTCGCCTTC.

In this sample, this clonotype turned up many times. The rearrangement joins TRBV15 to TRBJ2-3; D is possibly TRBD2 (5 bases). The CDR3 covers 17 residues. V was trimmed by 0 bases and J by 8 bases, leaving 21 bases between them. The V gene's germline CDR1 is LNHNV and CDR2 YYDKDF (reference sequence). CDR3 sequence (DNA): TGTGCCACCAGCAGAGATGTATCTGGAGGAGCGCGGGCTACGCAGTATTTT. Amino acids: CATSRDVSGGARATQYF. Based on the CDR3 plus reference TRBV15 and TRBJ2-3, the full variable domain is DAMVIQNPRYQVTQFGKPVTLSCSQTLNHNVMYWYQQKSSQAPKLLFHYYDKDFNNEADTPDNFQSRRPNTSFCFLDIRSPGLGDTAMYLCATSRDVSGGARATQYFGPGTRLTVL.

This clonotype has a count of ten or more. V gene TRBV7-8 combines with J gene TRBJ2-7, with 8 nucleotides matching TRBD1. The CDR3 is 14 residues long. From germline, CDR1 is SGHVS and CDR2 FQNEAQ. The trim removed 5 bases at V and 2 bases at J, leaving 5 bases unmatched. CDR3 nucleotide sequence: TGTGCCAGCAGCGCAAACAGGGGGACCTACGAGCAGTACTTC. As protein: CASSANRGTYEQYF.

The J gene is TRBJ1-2, the V gene TRBV7-2; 9 nucleotides line up with TRBD1. CDR3 length: 14 amino acids. Germline assignment: CDR1 SGHTA and CDR2 FQGNSA. Trimming took 5 bases from V and 5 from J; bases not matched to a gene: 6. The CDR3 coding sequence is TGTGCCAGCAGCCCGGGACAGGGACAATATGGCTACACCTTC. This encodes CASSPGQGQYGYTF.

This chain uses TRBV30 with TRBJ2-3; D is unclear. Deletions cut 2 bases from V and 0 bases from J, with 6 bases between. The CDR3 spans 13 residues. Germline V gene sequence: CDR1 GTSNPN, CDR2 SVGIG (reference sequence). The CDR3 DNA sequence: TGTGCCTGGAGTCTGGGTAGCACAGATACGCAGTATTTT. Its protein product is CAWSLGSTDTQYF.

This clonotype showed up just once. The chain has TRBV5-6 and TRBJ2-5; D possibly corresponds to TRBD1 (6 bases). The CDR3 consists of 14 residues. Per the germline V gene, CDR1 is SGHDT and CDR2 is YYEEEE. The V end was cut by 3 bases, the J end by 7 bases, with 16 bases between. CDR3 DNA sequence: TGTGCCAGCAGCTCCGCCGGACAGAGTAGGACCCAGTACTTC. This sequence encodes CASSSAGQSRTQYF.